The present T cell receptor beta chain was sequenced within a study of cytomegalovirus exposure and HLA in healthy donors. Trimming at V came to 7 bases and at J to 10 bases, leaving 2 bases not matched to a gene. The germline V gene has CDR1 SNHLY and CDR2 FYNNEI. This CDR3 is built from 11 residues. The PCR made use of 60 Vbeta and 13 Jbeta primers. Sequenced by immunoSEQ multiplex PCR; TCRdb stores in-frame clones only, minus some. The sample lists around 31,000 clones, approximately 87% occurring once. This rearrangement joins TRBV2 to TRBJ2-1; 9 bases map to TRBD2. The sequence was collected from a boy between 10 and 17 years old in good health and CMV-seronegative. Material for sequencing was PBMCs. The CDR3 spells CASTGLAEQFF. The CDR3 region has the DNA TGTGCCAGCACCGGACTAGCGGAGCAGTTCTTC. The variable domain in full, completed from reference TRBV2 and TRBJ2-1, reads EPEVTQTPSHQVTQMGQEVILRCVPISNHLYFYWYRQILGQKVEFLVSFYNNEISEKSEIFDDQFSVERPDGSNFTLKIRSTKLEDSAMYFCASTGLAEQFFGPGTRLTVL.